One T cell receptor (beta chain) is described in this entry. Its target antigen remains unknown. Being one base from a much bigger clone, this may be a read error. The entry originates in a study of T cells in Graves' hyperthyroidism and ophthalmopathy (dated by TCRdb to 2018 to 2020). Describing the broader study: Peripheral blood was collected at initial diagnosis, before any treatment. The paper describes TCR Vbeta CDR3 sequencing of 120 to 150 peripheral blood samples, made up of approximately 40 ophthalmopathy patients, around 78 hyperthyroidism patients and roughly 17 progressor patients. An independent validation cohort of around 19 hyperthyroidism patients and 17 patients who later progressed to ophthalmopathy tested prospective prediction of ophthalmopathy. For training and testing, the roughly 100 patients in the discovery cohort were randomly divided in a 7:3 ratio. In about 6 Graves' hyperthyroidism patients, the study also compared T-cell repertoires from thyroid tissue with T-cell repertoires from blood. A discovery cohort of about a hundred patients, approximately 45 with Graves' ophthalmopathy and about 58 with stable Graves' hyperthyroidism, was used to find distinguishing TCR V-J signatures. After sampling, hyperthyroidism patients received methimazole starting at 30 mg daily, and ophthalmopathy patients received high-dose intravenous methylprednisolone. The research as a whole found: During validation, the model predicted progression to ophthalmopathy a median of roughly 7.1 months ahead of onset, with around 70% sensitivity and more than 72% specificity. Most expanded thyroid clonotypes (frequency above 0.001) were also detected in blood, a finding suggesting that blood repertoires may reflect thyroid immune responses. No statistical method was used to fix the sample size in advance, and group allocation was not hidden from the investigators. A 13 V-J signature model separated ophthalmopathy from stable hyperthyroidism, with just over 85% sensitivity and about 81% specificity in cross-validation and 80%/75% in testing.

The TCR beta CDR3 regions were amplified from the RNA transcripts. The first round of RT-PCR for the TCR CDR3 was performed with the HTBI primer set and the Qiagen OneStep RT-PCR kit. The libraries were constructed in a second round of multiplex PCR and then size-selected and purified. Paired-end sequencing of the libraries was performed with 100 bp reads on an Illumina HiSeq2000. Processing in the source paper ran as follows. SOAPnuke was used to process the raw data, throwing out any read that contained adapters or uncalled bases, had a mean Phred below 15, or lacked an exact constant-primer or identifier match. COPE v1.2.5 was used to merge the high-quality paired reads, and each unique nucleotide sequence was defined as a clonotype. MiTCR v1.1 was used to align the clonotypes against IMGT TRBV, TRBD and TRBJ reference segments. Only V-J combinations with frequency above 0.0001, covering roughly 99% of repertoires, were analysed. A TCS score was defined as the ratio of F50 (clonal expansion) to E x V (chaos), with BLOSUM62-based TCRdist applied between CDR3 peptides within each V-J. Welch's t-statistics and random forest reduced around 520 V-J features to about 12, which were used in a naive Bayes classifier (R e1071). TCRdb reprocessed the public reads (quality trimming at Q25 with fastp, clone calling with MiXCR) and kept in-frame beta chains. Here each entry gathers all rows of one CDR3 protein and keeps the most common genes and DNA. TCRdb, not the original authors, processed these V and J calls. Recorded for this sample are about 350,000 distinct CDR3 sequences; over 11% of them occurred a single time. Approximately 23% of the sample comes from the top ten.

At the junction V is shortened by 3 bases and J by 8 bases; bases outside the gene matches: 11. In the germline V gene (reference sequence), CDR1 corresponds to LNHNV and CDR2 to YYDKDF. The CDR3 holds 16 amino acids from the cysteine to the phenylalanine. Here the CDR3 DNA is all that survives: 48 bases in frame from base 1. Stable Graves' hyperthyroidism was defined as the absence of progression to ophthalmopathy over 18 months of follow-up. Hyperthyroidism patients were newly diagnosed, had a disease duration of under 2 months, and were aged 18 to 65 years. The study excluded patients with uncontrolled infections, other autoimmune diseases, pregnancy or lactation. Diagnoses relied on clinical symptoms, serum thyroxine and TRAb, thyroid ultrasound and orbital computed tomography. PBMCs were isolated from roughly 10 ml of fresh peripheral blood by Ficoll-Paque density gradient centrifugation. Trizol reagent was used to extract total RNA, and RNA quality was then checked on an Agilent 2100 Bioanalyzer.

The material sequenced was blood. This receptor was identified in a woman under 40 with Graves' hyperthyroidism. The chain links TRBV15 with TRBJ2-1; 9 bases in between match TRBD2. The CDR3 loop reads CATSSESAGGFHEQFF. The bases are TGTGCCACCAGCAGCGAGTCAGCGGGAGGATTCCATGAGCAGTTCTTC.